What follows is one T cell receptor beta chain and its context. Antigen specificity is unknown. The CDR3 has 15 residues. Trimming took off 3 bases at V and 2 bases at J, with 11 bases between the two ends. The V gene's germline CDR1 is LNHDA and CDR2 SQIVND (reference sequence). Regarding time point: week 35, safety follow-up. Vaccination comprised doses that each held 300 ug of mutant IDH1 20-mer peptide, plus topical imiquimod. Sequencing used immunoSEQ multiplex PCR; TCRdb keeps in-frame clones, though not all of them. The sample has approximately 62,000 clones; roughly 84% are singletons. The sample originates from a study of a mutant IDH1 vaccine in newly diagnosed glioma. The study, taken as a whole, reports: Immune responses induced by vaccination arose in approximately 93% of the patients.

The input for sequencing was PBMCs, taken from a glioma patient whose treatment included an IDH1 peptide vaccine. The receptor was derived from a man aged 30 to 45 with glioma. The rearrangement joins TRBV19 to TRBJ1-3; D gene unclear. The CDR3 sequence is CASSISGSAGNTIYF. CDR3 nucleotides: TGTGCCAGTAGTATTAGTGGGTCCGCTGGAAACACCATATATTTT.